One and the same sample provided the 27 T cell receptor beta chains below, sequenced in a study of human T cells and chemical hapten exposure. Time point described: pre-sensitization, week 0. Treatment given: therapeutic diphenylcyclopropenone sensitization with weekly scalp DPC. MiXCR was run by TCRdb on the RACE reads, yielding one entry per CDR3 protein. Of 300,000 to 450,000 distinct CDR3 sequences in the sample, roughly 5% are singletons; the top ten hold 2.5% to 3%. The sequences come from whole blood, collected in connection with sensitization to the hapten diphenylcyclopropenone (DPC). Receptors were obtained from a woman between 45 and 65 years old with alopecia areata. Some clones in this sample may be carry-over from other donors' samples.

This rearrangement joins TRBV3-1 to TRBJ2-5, with a possible D match to TRBD1 (5 bases). Trimming pared 1 base from V and 6 bases from J, leaving 9 bases between. The CDR3 consists of 13 residues. Looked up from germline, CDR1 is LGHDT and CDR2 is YNNKEL (reference sequence). The CDR3 spells CASSQVRGKTQYF. For the CDR3, the DNA is TGTGCCAGCAGCCAAGTTAGGGGAAAGACCCAGTACTTC.

The chain recombines TRBV5-1 with TRBJ1-1; D is undetermined. The CDR3 has 16 residues. With 0 bases removed from V and 4 bases from J, the gap between germline ends came to 16 bases. Per the germline V gene, CDR1 is SGHRS and CDR2 is YFSETQ. The CDR3 region has the DNA TGCGCCAGCAGCTTGGATGGGCCCCCATGGGGCACTGAAGCTTTCTTT. This encodes CASSLDGPPWGTEAFF.

The chain joins TRBV28 to TRBJ2-5; TRBD1 aligns across 10 bases. The CDR3 has 14 amino acids. Germline V gives CDR1 MDHEN, CDR2 SYDVKM. V was clipped by 8 bases and J by 4 bases; unmatched bases: 7. DNA for the CDR3: TGTGCCAGCTCCACGACAGGGGGCCTAGAGACCCAGTACTTC. It yields the protein CASSTTGGLETQYF. Filled out from reference TRBV28 and TRBJ2-5, the complete variable domain reads DVKVTQSSRYLVKRTGEKVFLECVQDMDHENMFWYRQDPGLGLRLIYFSYDVKMKEKGDIPEGYSVSREKKERFSLILESASTNQTSMYLCASSTTGGLETQYFGPGTRLLVL.

This clonotype occurred many times. The V gene is TRBV5-6, the J gene TRBJ1-5, with D unclear. This CDR3 contains 13 residues. V lost 7 bases and J lost 2, with 10 bases in between. The germline V gene has CDR1 SGHDT and CDR2 YYEEEE. The CDR3, as DNA: TGTGCCAGCCAAGAGGGAGGCAATCAGCCCCAGCATTTT. It codes for CASQEGGNQPQHF.

The V call is TRBV20-1, the J call TRBJ1-2; 8 positions agree with TRBD1. This CDR3 spans 14 amino acids. Germline V gives CDR1 DFQATT, CDR2 SNEGSKA (reference sequence). V dropped 3 bases and J dropped 4; count of bases not matched to a gene: 7. The CDR3 spells CSARGQADFYGYTF. In nucleotides, the CDR3 is TGCAGTGCTAGGGGACAGGCTGATTTCTATGGCTACACCTTC.

This clonotype was recorded at least ten times. DNA of the CDR3: TGTGCCAGCAGTGACGGCGGGAGGTTGGGGTACAATGAGCAGTTCTTC. Translation gives CASSDGGRLGYNEQFF. The rearrangement joins TRBV2 to TRBJ2-1, with 8 bases aligning to TRBD2. The germline CDR1 and CDR2 sequences are SNHLY and FYNNEI. V shed 3 bases and J 4 bases; nucleotides not matched to a gene: 8. CDR3 length equals 16 residues.

In this sample, this clonotype turned up a few times. The J gene is TRBJ1-1, the V gene TRBV7-9, with D unclear. V dropped 9 bases and J dropped 0 bases, with 11 bases sitting between them. There are 13 residues in the CDR3. Germline V lookup: CDR1 SEHNR, CDR2 FQNEAQ (reference sequence). The chain's CDR3 is CASDSFLNTEAFF. The CDR3 DNA reads as TGTGCCAGTGACTCATTCCTGAACACTGAAGCTTTCTTT.

V usage is TRBV27 and J usage is TRBJ2-5; D is possibly TRBD1 (6 bases). The CDR3 contains 13 residues. Germline CDR1 MNHEY, CDR2 SMNVEV (reference sequence). V lost 3 bases and J 5 bases, leaving 10 bases between the germline ends. The CDR3 loop reads CASSFRRGETQYF. The CDR3 DNA follows: TGTGCCAGCAGTTTCCGAAGGGGGGAGACCCAGTACTTC.

This clonotype has a count of ten or more. This chain joins TRBV20-1 and TRBJ1-3; D remains ambiguous. The length of the CDR3 is 13 residues. Germline V gene lookup returns CDR1 DFQATT and CDR2 SNEGSKA (reference sequence). Trimming removed 6 bases from V and 4 bases from J, with 13 bases in between. The CDR3 sequence is CSALVDPGNTIYF. CDR3 in DNA: TGCAGTGCCCTAGTTGATCCAGGAAACACCATATATTTT.

The sample holds a few counts of this clonotype. The V call is TRBV3-1, the J call TRBJ1-2; 8 nucleotides agree with TRBD1. The ends lost 1 base at V and 4 bases at J; junction bases unmatched: 5. CDR1 is LGHDT and CDR2 is YNNKEL in the germline V gene (reference sequence). CDR3 length: 15 amino acids. The CDR3, as DNA: TGTGCCAGCAGCCAAGGCCCGGACAGGGCCTATGGCTACACCTTC. It codes for CASSQGPDRAYGYTF.

This clonotype was counted at least ten times. The J gene is TRBJ2-7, the V gene TRBV7-2; D is uncertain. The germline CDR1 and CDR2 sequences are SGHTA and FQGNSA. The V gene lost 1 base and the J gene lost 3 bases, with 10 bases spanning the gap. The CDR3 has 14 amino acids. The CDR3 nucleotides are TGTGCCAGCAGCTTAGAGGTTCGTGGCTACGAGCAGTACTTC. Translating gives CASSLEVRGYEQYF.

This clonotype has at least ten counts. The chain recombines TRBV9 with TRBJ2-5; possible D gene TRBD2, 5 bases. V lost 6 bases and J lost 5, with 14 bases in between. The germline V gene has CDR1 SGDLS and CDR2 YYNGEE. CDR3 length: 13 residues. CDR3 in amino acids: CASTREIGETQYF. The CDR3 DNA follows: TGTGCCAGCACAAGGGAGATTGGGGAGACCCAGTACTTC.

Note on this clonotype: At one end the junction does not follow the germline gene, possibly because of a read error. The chain couples TRBV6-2 or TRBV6-3 to TRBJ2-5, with D perhaps TRBD1 (6 bases). Germline V gene data show CDR1 as MNHEY and CDR2 as SVGEGT. The CDR3 runs 14 residues. The CDR3 DNA reads as TGTGTCAGCAGTTCCAACAGGGAAGGGGAGACCCAGTACTTC. Residues: CVSSSNREGETQYF.

Points on this clonotype: One end of the junction varies from germline; a read error may be responsible. The V and J genes are TRBV7-8 and TRBJ1-1; 7 positions agree with TRBD1. Germline assignment: CDR1 SGHVS and CDR2 FQNEAQ. The CDR3 has 19 amino acids. Written as DNA, the CDR3 is TGTGCCAGCAGCCCCCGTCGGGCAGGGGGAAGGAGTAGGAACACTGAAGCTCTCTTT. This gives the protein CASSPRRAGGRSRNTEALF. The full variable domain, its missing parts supplied by reference TRBV7-8 and TRBJ1-1, is GAGVSQSPRYKVAKRGQDVALRCDPISGHVSLFWYQQALGQGPEFLTYFQNEAQLDKSGLPSDRFFAERPEGSVSTLKIQRTQQEDSAVYLCASSPRRAGGRSRNTEALFGQGTRLTVV.

The chain has TRBV30 and TRBJ2-3; D is unresolved. Germline CDR1 reads GTSNPN; CDR2 reads SVGIG (reference sequence). The CDR3 extends over 15 amino acids. Trimming took 0 bases from V and 0 from J, leaving 10 bases between them. CDR3 residues: CAWSVRPSSTDTQYF. The CDR3 nucleotides read TGTGCCTGGAGTGTGAGACCATCTAGCACAGATACGCAGTATTTT.

There are many counts of this clonotype. The chain uses TRBV30 and TRBJ2-7; 7 bases agree with TRBD1. This CDR3 is 12 amino acids long. With 5 bases clipped from V and 6 bases from J, the junction kept 7 bases outside the gene matches. The germline CDR1 and CDR2 sequences are GTSNPN and SVGIG (reference sequence). The CDR3 reads CAWDQAGGEQYF. The DNA for the CDR3 is TGTGCCTGGGATCAAGCAGGGGGCGAGCAGTACTTC.

The sample holds many counts of this clonotype. V and J are TRBV6-2 or TRBV6-3 and TRBJ2-7; no clear D gene. CDR3 size: 18 residues. Looked up from germline, CDR1 is MNHEY and CDR2 is SVGEGT. V shed 2 bases and J shed 7 bases, with 27 bases lying between them. CDR3 nucleotides: TGTGCCAGCAGTTACCCTACTAAGGCCACCCTGCCATCGGTAGAGCAGTACTTC. This sequence encodes CASSYPTKATLPSVEQYF.

This clonotype was observed many times. The rearrangement uses TRBV9 and TRBJ2-7; D is unclear. In germline, CDR1 is SGDLS, CDR2 YYNGEE. V lost 7 bases, J lost 0 bases, and 14 bases lay in between. This CDR3 is 14 amino acids long. Written as DNA, the CDR3 is TGTGCCAGCGGTTCCTACGGGTCCTCCTACGAGCAGTACTTC. Amino acids: CASGSYGSSYEQYF. The full variable domain, completed using reference TRBV9 and TRBJ2-7, is DSGVTQTPKHLITATGQRVTLRCSPRSGDLSVYWYQQSLDQGLQFLIQYYNGEERAKGNILERFSAQQFPDLHSELNLSSLELGDSALYFCASGSYGSSYEQYFGPGTRLTVT.

The gene calls are TRBV6-2 or TRBV6-3 and TRBJ2-3; no firm D call. Looked up from germline, CDR1 is MNHEY and CDR2 is SVGEGT. The CDR3 loop spans 12 amino acids. The V end lost 5 bases, the J end lost 8 bases, and 11 bases lay between the germline ends. CDR3 bases: TGTGCCAGCAGTAGGATTCAGAGTACGCAGTATTTT. It is translated as CASSRIQSTQYF.

The chain uses TRBV4-2 and TRBJ2-7; the D gene is possibly TRBD2 (6 bases). Germline V gives CDR1 LGHNA, CDR2 YNFKEQ. Trimming took off 0 bases at V and 1 base at J, with 16 bases between the two ends. This CDR3 region has 17 residues. CDR3 sequence: CASSQDFGGGASYEQYF. CDR3 DNA: TGTGCCAGCAGCCAAGATTTCGGGGGTGGAGCGTCCTACGAGCAGTACTTC.

The chain combines TRBV5-6 with TRBJ1-1; maybe TRBD1 (6 bases). V was trimmed by 4 bases and J by 7 bases, leaving 14 bases between them. This CDR3 has 13 residues. The germline CDR1 and CDR2 sequences are SGHDT and YYEEEE. The DNA of the CDR3 is TGTGCCAGCAGCCTAGGGACACTGTTTGAAGCTTTCTTT. The encoded protein is CASSLGTLFEAFF.

The sample holds a few counts of this clonotype. V gene TRBV28 combines with J gene TRBJ2-3; maybe TRBD2 (5 bases). The V gene's germline CDR1 is MDHEN and CDR2 SYDVKM. V was cut by 6 bases and J by 7 bases, with 17 bases left in between. The CDR3 contains 14 residues. The CDR3 DNA reads TGTGCCAGCAGCCTCGAGAGGGCCGTACATACGCAGTATTTT. This translates into CASSLERAVHTQYF.

This clonotype was found a few times. This chain links TRBV2 with TRBJ1-2; D possibly corresponds to TRBD1 (6 bases). The CDR3 loop spans 17 amino acids. From germline, CDR1 is SNHLY and CDR2 FYNNEI. With 6 bases removed from V and 5 bases from J, the gap between germline ends came to 25 bases. In DNA form, the CDR3 reads TGTGCCAGCAGGGGAGTCTCCGGGACAAGGGGGTTTTATGGCTACACCTTC. This gives the protein CASRGVSGTRGFYGYTF.

This clonotype was observed at least ten times. The rearrangement joins TRBV28 to TRBJ2-7; D not certain. The CDR3 is made up of 12 amino acids. Trimming took off 7 bases at V and 6 bases at J, with 13 bases between the two ends. The germline gives CDR1 MDHEN, CDR2 SYDVKM. The CDR3 coding sequence is TGTGCCAGCACCCTCTTCTCCGGCGAGCAGTACTTC. It encodes CASTLFSGEQYF.

This clonotype was seen ten or more times. This chain connects TRBV4-2 to TRBJ2-1; 8 bases agree with TRBD1. The V segment lost 2 bases and the J segment 9 bases; nucleotides outside the gene matches: 9. CDR3 size: 15 residues. Germline lookup yields CDR1 LGHNA and CDR2 YNFKEQ. The CDR3 sequence: CASSQSGQASGEQFF. In DNA, the CDR3 is TGTGCCAGCAGCCAATCGGGACAGGCGAGCGGTGAGCAGTTCTTC.

The CDR3 loop is CASSSLRTGKGYTF. Written as DNA, the CDR3 is TGTGCCAGCAGCTCCCTAAGGACAGGGAAAGGCTACACCTTC. This chain links TRBV7-8 with TRBJ1-2, with 8 nucleotides matching TRBD1. CDR1 is SGHVS and CDR2 is FQNEAQ in the germline V gene. With 4 bases clipped from V and 8 bases from J, the junction kept 9 bases outside the gene matches. The length of the CDR3 is 14 residues.

This clonotype was detected a few times. The chain couples TRBV29-1 to TRBJ1-5; tentatively, D is TRBD1 (5 bases). From germline, CDR1 is SQVTM and CDR2 ANQGSEA. The length of the CDR3 is 13 residues. V lost 4 bases to trimming and J lost 3 bases, with 10 bases between them. The CDR3 region is CSVGQGINQPQHF. Here the CDR3 DNA reads TGCAGCGTTGGGCAGGGAATCAATCAGCCCCAGCATTTT.